The 6 T cell receptor beta chains given below trace back to one sample, sequenced in a study of blood T cell repertoires in COVID-19. Assay used: immunoSEQ multiplex PCR; TCRdb lists only in-frame clones, some missing. Among about 340,000 clones listed, approximately 86% were seen once. The material sequenced was peripheral blood. Source of these receptors: a woman between 55 and 75 years old with COVID-19, enrolled during active disease.

As DNA, the CDR3 is TGTGCCAGCACGCCAGGGCGGGAGCAGCCCCAGCATTTT. This encodes CASTPGREQPQHF. This chain uses TRBV28 with TRBJ1-5, with D possibly TRBD1 on 5 matching bases. The CDR3 loop spans 13 amino acids. Germline assignment: CDR1 MDHEN and CDR2 SYDVKM. Deletions cut 7 bases from V and 7 bases from J, with 14 bases between.

The chain has TRBV2 and TRBJ1-4, with 8 positions matching TRBD1. The CDR3 length is 12 residues. Germline V gene lookup returns CDR1 SNHLY and CDR2 FYNNEI. J gave up 8 bases and V 4 bases, and 0 bases lay outside the gene matches. In DNA, the CDR3 is TGTGCCAGCAGTGGACAGGGGGAAAAACTGTTTTTT. Translated, it gives CASSGQGEKLFF.

The chain couples TRBV7-5 to TRBJ2-7; TRBD2, as called in the table, went unchecked against the DNA. TRBV7-5 is marked as a pseudogene. CDR3 length: 17 amino acids. CDR3 residues: CVRSPSWGGSESYEQYF. The DNA of the CDR3 is TGTGTCAGAAGCCCATCTTGGGGGGGAAGTGAATCCTACGAGCAGTACTTC.

The V call is TRBV4-2, the J call TRBJ1-2; D gene ambiguous. Per germline, CDR1 LGHNA and CDR2 YNFKEQ. The CDR3 loop spans 14 amino acids. Trimming removed 0 bases from V and 6 bases from J, with 11 bases in between. The CDR3 protein is CASSQDLEGHGYTF. The CDR3 DNA is TGTGCCAGCAGCCAAGACCTGGAGGGCCATGGCTACACCTTC.

The CDR3: CASSLTDFGTNKAFF. The CDR3 DNA reads TGTGCCAGCAGCTTGACCGACTTTGGGACAAACAAAGCTTTCTTT. The J gene is TRBJ1-1, the V gene TRBV7-2; a possible D gene is TRBD1 (6 bases). Germline values: CDR1 SGHTA, CDR2 FQGNSA. Deletions cut 3 bases from V and 9 bases from J, with 20 bases between. CDR3 length: 15 residues.

The CDR3 loop reads CASSPRTGTGNTGELFF. The CDR3 DNA reads as TGCGCCAGCAGTCCGAGAACCGGGACAGGGAACACCGGGGAGCTGTTTTTT. The rearrangement links TRBV10-1 to TRBJ2-2, with 8 positions matching TRBD1. CDR1 is WNHNN, CDR2 SYGVQD, per germline (reference sequence). J gave up 1 base and V 5 bases, and 9 bases lay outside the gene matches. There are 17 residues in the CDR3.